This T cell receptor (beta chain) was recovered during a study of blood T cell repertoires in COVID-19. Assay: immunoSEQ multiplex PCR; the TCRdb copy retains only in-frame clones and omits some. Of about 480,000 clones in the sample, 88% were seen once. The CDR3 loop spans 15 amino acids. J gave up 7 bases and V 5 bases, and 13 bases lay outside the gene matches. Per the germline V gene, CDR1 is MNHEY and CDR2 is SVGAGI. Cohort placement rested on clinical history that participants reported themselves. Sequencing was done on a sample of PBMCs or T cells enriched from blood (not recorded which). J is TRBJ1-2 and V is TRBV6-5; 7 bases line up with TRBD1. This TCR derives from a woman between 35 and 50 years old who had recovered from COVID-19. The chain's CDR3 is CASSPLRRGPFGYTF. In DNA form, the CDR3 reads TGTGCCAGCAGTCCCTTGAGGAGGGGGCCTTTTGGCTACACCTTC.